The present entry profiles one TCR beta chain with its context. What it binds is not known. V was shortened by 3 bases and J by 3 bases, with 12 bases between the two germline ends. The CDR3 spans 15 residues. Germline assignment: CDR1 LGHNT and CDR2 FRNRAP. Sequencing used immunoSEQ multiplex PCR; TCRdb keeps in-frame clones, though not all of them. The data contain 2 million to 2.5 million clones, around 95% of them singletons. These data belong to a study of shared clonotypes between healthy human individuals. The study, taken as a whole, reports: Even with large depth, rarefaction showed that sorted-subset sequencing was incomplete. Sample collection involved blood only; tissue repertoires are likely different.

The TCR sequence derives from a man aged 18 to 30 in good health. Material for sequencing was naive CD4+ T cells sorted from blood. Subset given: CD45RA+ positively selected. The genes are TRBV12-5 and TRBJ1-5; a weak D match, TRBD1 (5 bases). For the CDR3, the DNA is TGTGCTAGTGGTTTTGTGCAGGGCTCCAATCAGCCCCAGCATTTT. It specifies CASGFVQGSNQPQHF.